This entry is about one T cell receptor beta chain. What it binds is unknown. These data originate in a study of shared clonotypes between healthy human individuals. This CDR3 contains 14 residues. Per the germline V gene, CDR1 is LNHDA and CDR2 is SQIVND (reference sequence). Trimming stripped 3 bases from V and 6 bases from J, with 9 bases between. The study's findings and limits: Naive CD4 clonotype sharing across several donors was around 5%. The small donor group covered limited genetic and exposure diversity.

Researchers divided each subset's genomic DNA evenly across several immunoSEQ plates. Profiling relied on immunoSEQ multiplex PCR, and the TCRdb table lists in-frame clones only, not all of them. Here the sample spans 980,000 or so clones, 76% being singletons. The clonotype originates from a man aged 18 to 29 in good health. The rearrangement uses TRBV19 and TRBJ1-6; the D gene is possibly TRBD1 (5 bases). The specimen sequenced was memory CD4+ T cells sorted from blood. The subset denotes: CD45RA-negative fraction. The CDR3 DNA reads TGTGCCAGTAGTATTATAGGGGCTAATTCACCCCTCCACTTT. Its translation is CASSIIGANSPLHF. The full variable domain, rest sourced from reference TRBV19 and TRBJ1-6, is DGGITQSPKYLFRKEGQNVTLSCEQNLNHDAMYWYRQDPGQGLRLIYYSQIVNDFQKGDIAEGYSVSREKKESFPLTVTSAQKNPTAFYLCASSIIGANSPLHFGNGTRLTVT.